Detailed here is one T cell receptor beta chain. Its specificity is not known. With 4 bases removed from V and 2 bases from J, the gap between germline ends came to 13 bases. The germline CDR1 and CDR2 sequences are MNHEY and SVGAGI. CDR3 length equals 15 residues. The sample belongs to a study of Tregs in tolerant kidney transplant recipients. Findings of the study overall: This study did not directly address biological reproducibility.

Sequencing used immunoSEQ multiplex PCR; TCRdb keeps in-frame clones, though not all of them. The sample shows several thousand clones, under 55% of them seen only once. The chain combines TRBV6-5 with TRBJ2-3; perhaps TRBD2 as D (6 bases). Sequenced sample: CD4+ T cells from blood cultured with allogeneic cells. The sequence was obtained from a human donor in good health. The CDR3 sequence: CASSLGAGHTDTQYF. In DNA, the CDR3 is TGTGCCAGCAGTTTGGGAGCGGGCCACACAGATACGCAGTATTTT.